This T cell receptor beta chain stems from a study of cytomegalovirus exposure and HLA in healthy donors (dated by TCRdb to about 2017). At the level of the whole study: An earlier analysis of several hundred of the donors reported approximately 280 Gb of sequence data and about 120 million unique TCR beta sequences obtained from around 190 million T cells. About 300 gigabases of sequencing data and tens of millions of unique TCR sequences were included in an early release covering about 620 HLA-typed donors. The genetic ancestry cluster associated with self-reported Caucasian donors included about 84% of the roughly 390 genotyped donors. The aim of the study was to test whether cataloging public T cell receptors could identify signatures of past pathogen exposure. Using immunosequencing, the study profiled T cell repertoires from 640 or so subjects and related those repertoires to cytomegalovirus serostatus. Along with the approximately 700-subject first cohort, a separate validation cohort of approximately 110 different subjects was used. High-throughput TCR immunosequencing, statistical association of individual TCRs with disease status, and machine learning were combined to predict cytomegalovirus infection status. To study patterns of TCR occurrence, a later analysis re-analyzed previously published TCR beta repertoires from 600 to 750 donors and added high-resolution HLA genotyping. Rather than using new phenotypic data, the later analysis identified candidate immune exposures from TCR beta sequences and from how often those sequences occurred across donors. In an earlier analysis of 587 of the donors, high-throughput TCR beta sequencing was used to judge whether each TCR beta V gene segment behaved as functional or pseudogenic. Donor age, sex, ethnicity and CMV serostatus were compiled together with the repertoire data. A later genetic analysis used genome-wide SNP genotypes for about 55% of the 666 donors, treating that subset as a discovery cohort. All discovery cohort repertoires had been generated using a single sequencing platform. HLA typing included class I and class II loci at four-digit resolution. The number of donors typed differed by locus, with roughly 629-640 for A, B, C, DRB1 and DQB1, over 500 for DQA1, 600 to 610 for DPA1, and around 460 for DPB1. Because of strong linkage in the cohort, four or five DR-DQ haplotypes were treated as single units for association and clustering. Across 398 genotyped donors of the cohort, an average of approximately 240,000 unique TCR beta nucleotide sequences per donor were sequenced, and roughly 20% of those sequences were non-productive. Overall study results and their limits: Strong co-occurrence of HLA alleles, especially DR and DQ, made assigning TCR associations to individual alleles difficult. A few of the identified cytomegalovirus-associated TCR beta chains were confirmed in vitro to be specific for cytomegalovirus antigens. It was suggested by the authors that the approach could potentially be generalized to other disease states and immunological phenotypes. Compared with equally common non-associated chains, HLA-associated TCR beta chains in a later analysis were more clonally expanded and had lower generation probabilities. A later genetic analysis associated a missense DCLRE1C variant with V-gene and J-gene trimming of TCR beta chains, and an independent cohort replicated the association. Because some donors lacked HLA typing at each locus, the association tests relied only on the typed subset. A later analysis associated about 17,000 TCR beta sequences with specific HLA alleles at a false discovery rate of 0.05. In a later analysis, most CMV-associated TCR beta chains were found to appear HLA-restricted, with HLA associations seemingly driven largely by CMV exposure. The study listed approximately 150 TCR beta chains as associated with cytomegalovirus. Most TCR sequences were observed very rarely across donors, whereas some public TCRs were present in many individuals. Some IMGT-functional V segments, including TRBV6-2 and TRBV6-3, could not be told apart with the 87-base-pair reads, so those segments were excluded. A further reported finding was that TCR beta sequences accurately predicted the HLA-A and HLA-B alleles for most subjects in the first cohort. In an earlier analysis of around 500 of the donors, most TCR beta V segments appeared in productive rearrangements about 87% or about 30% of the time, broadly matching IMGT annotations. Linkage disequilibrium might explain the correlated functional status among segregating V segments, but an unknown experimental factor could not be ruled out. This cohort had only TCR beta chains sequenced, and the lack of alpha or paired-chain data limited which features could be detected. A later genetic analysis reported fewer N-insertions in productive TCRs among donors in an Asian-associated ancestry cluster than the approximately 700-donor mean. Because counts were too low, about 15 rarely observed V segments, including chromosome 9 orphons, were left out of the earlier analysis of about 620 of the donors. In a later analysis, the rate of TCR association differed among HLA loci, with DRB1 alleles having the most associated TCRs and HLA-C alleles having the fewest. Several of the top co-occurrence clusters appeared to be linked to parvovirus B19, influenza, CMV and Epstein-Barr virus, according to a later analysis. A cluster of highly shared sequence variants was judged likely to represent a technical artifact of the sequencing pipeline. The only immune exposure information available for the cohort was CMV serostatus. The classifier was reported to diagnose cytomegalovirus status with high specificity and sensitivity in both the original and validation cohorts. Roughly uniform sequencing depth across donors was assumed in presence/absence analyses, although this assumption may not hold.

On this clone: This clone's antigen is unknown. Base qualities were left out, and no much larger clone turns up one base away.

The germline V gene sets CDR1 to WSHSY and CDR2 to SAAADI. The CDR3 measures 16 amino acids from cysteine to phenylalanine. CDR3 DNA only is kept here, 48 bases in frame from base 1. Trimmed from V: 6 bases; trimmed from J: 5 bases; junction bases lacking a gene match: 11. In total, 600 or so healthy bone marrow donors made up the cohort. At the time of sampling, every cohort member was nominally healthy, though immune exposures that went unrecorded were likely present. The donor was CMV seronegative and was included in the group of several hundred seronegative cohort members. Each donor provided a peripheral blood sample, and peripheral blood mononuclear cells were used for TCR beta sequencing. Genomic DNA was extracted from the blood cell samples with the Qiagen DNeasy Blood Extraction Kit. The method behind the library was the immunoSEQ multiplex PCR assay. The multiplex PCR relied on a mix of 60 forward primers for TCR Vbeta segments and 13 reverse primers for TCR Jbeta segments. A multiplex PCR assay on genomic DNA amplified the CDR3 region of rearranged TCR beta genes. The Illumina HiSeq System was used to sequence the amplified TCR beta libraries as 87-base-pair reads. As for the original processing: Across the roughly 670 repertoires, a later analysis counted 80 million or so unique TCR beta chains, some 11 million of which were shared by at least two donors. Raw reads were error-corrected and collapsed into unique sequences with a nearest-neighbor algorithm that merged closely related sequences to remove PCR and sequencing errors. Alignment of CDR3 sequences to IMGT reference sequences was used to assign V, D and J gene segments. For a sequence to be retained, a match of at least six nucleotides was required to both a V gene segment and a J gene segment. A rearrangement counted as productive if the CDR3 had no stop codons and remained in frame with V and J, and every other rearrangement counted as non-productive. Following IMGT convention, CDR3 was defined as the stretch from the second conserved V-encoded cysteine to the conserved J-encoded phenylalanine. Sequences without an unambiguous match to a single V gene segment were excluded from the earlier analysis of 450 to 750 of the donors. An earlier analysis of approximately 590 of the donors classified V segments as functional when productive rearrangements were above 56.7% and as segregating when the standard deviation between donors was above 5%. A statistical classification framework was built for diagnosing cytomegalovirus status from the catalog of TCR beta chain sequences. In a later analysis, V and J genes were assigned by comparing TCR nucleotide sequences against IMGT/GENE-DB human TR gene sequences. A later analysis assigned CDR3 sequences and most-parsimonious VDJ recombination scenarios with the TCRdist pipeline. In a later analysis, every TCR beta chain was defined by the combination of its CDR3 amino acid sequence and its V-gene family, and reads without a unique V-gene family were dropped. In a later analysis, a few hundred highly shared, low-generation-probability nucleotide sequences were removed to address suspected cross-contamination and a sequencing artifact. A later analysis calculated a clonal expansion index for each public chain from normalized within-repertoire ranks of inferred template counts. A later analysis computed generation probabilities with a VDJ recombination model fitted to out-of-frame rearrangements, and checked the results against IGoR. Hypergeometric tests were used in a later analysis to score TCR-TCR, TCR-HLA and TCR-CMV co-occurrence, with a repertoire-size bias correction applied to the TCR pairs. To estimate false discovery rates, a later analysis permuted the HLA or CMV assignments 20 times. In a later analysis, co-occurring TCRs were grouped with DBSCAN, and TCRdist sequence similarity was added when clustering was performed within HLA-allele-positive subsets. Co-occurrence clustering excluded repertoires with fewer than 30,000 or more than 120,000 public chains, plus five with anomalous nucleotide sharing. The source is immuneACCESS, and TCRdb retained only in-frame sequences with V and J called. Part of the clones is not carried over; for the studies checked, unresolved V genes explain less than half of this, and the remainder is unexplained. The V and J calls and clone size were taken over from that table, and D and trimming were inferred from the DNA. The sample includes some 150,000 clones, with 60% to 85% observed a single time. Roughly 4.2% of the sample goes to the ten largest clones.

This TCR was sampled from a middle-aged woman in good health and CMV-seronegative. The receptor chain draws on TRBV10-2 and TRBJ2-1, with 9 bases in between that match TRBD2. Material for sequencing was PBMCs. For the CDR3, the sequence is CASSGGLAGSNNEQFF. At the DNA level, the sequence is TGCGCCAGCAGCGGGGGTCTAGCGGGATCTAACAATGAGCAGTTCTTC.